These 27 T cell receptor beta chains were all obtained from the same sample, sequenced in a study of identical twins (dated by TCRdb to about 2016). The library was produced with 5' RACE. TCRdb shows the sequencer as Illumina HiSeq 2000. Using fastp trimming at Q25 and MiXCR clonotype assembly, TCRdb reanalyzed the public sequencing data and kept in-frame beta chains. Rows with one shared CDR3 protein collapse into an entry with the most common genes and DNA. The sample yields 750,000 to 950,000 distinct CDR3 sequences; around an eighth were counted once. The leading ten clones occupy around 1.5% of the sample. The same sample was also used in a study of yellow fever vaccine responses in identical twins.

Sequenced sample: PBMCs. The receptors derive from a woman younger than 35 in good health.

This clonotype was counted ten times or more. The V call is TRBV11-2, the J call TRBJ2-1; tentative D call: TRBD2 (5 bases). V was trimmed by 5 bases and J by 1 base, leaving 12 bases between them. Per the germline V gene, CDR1 is SGHAT and CDR2 is FQNNGV. CDR3 length: 15 residues. CDR3 in amino acids: CASSQLGRSYNEQFF. For the CDR3, the DNA is TGTGCCAGCAGCCAACTAGGCAGGTCCTACAATGAGCAGTTCTTC.

This clonotype was seen more than once but under ten times. This sequence joins TRBV3-1 and TRBJ2-1, with D unresolved. Germline V lookup: CDR1 LGHDT, CDR2 YNNKEL (reference sequence). The CDR3 contains 16 residues. V was shortened by 1 base and J by 0 bases, with 10 bases between the two germline ends. CDR3 DNA: TGTGCCAGCAGCCAAGTCCGCGGAAGCTCCTACAATGAGCAGTTCTTC. Translated: CASSQVRGSSYNEQFF.

This chain connects TRBV7-9 to TRBJ2-5; 9 bases are shared with TRBD1. The junction had 5 bases not matched to a gene; V was cut back by 4 bases and J by 5 bases. This CDR3 has 14 amino acids. Germline CDR1 and CDR2: SEHNR and FQNEAQ (reference sequence). CDR3 coding DNA: TGTGCCAGCAGCTACCGGGACAGGGTTGAGACCCAGTACTTC. Amino acid sequence: CASSYRDRVETQYF.

The chain recombines TRBV9 with TRBJ2-3; TRBD2 matches at 13 bases. This CDR3 is built from 15 residues. J gave up 5 bases and V 4 bases, and 4 bases lay outside the gene matches. Germline assignment: CDR1 SGDLS and CDR2 YYNGEE. This CDR3 is CASSTRLAGGDTQYF. CDR3 bases: TGTGCCAGCAGCACGCGACTAGCGGGGGGAGATACGCAGTATTTT.

This clonotype was seen more than once but under ten times. The CDR3 reads CASSLYGRTPTDTQYF. The CDR3 DNA is TGTGCCAGCAGCCTGTACGGGCGCACGCCCACAGATACGCAGTATTTT. The chain recombines TRBV2 with TRBJ2-3; no clear D. With 6 bases removed from V and 2 bases from J, the gap between germline ends came to 18 bases. CDR3 length: 16 residues. Germline values: CDR1 SNHLY, CDR2 FYNNEI.

This clonotype was detected many times. The chain combines TRBV6-4 with TRBJ2-7, with D possibly TRBD1 on 6 matching bases. The CDR3 has 13 residues. The V gene's germline CDR1 is MRHNA and CDR2 SNTAGT. The V and J ends lost 6 bases and 7 bases respectively, with 16 bases between them. The CDR3 DNA sequence: TGTGCCAGCAGCCGGGACACGCTCGCGGAGCAGTACTTC. Protein sequence: CASSRDTLAEQYF.

This clonotype has ten or more counts. The J gene is TRBJ2-3, the V gene TRBV12-3 or TRBV12-4, with D perhaps matching TRBD1 (5 bases). The CDR3 spans 12 residues. V was clipped by 5 bases and J by 5 bases, with 8 bases between them. In nucleotides, the CDR3 is TGTGCCAGCAGTAACCAGGGAGATACGCAGTATTTT. Translating it yields CASSNQGDTQYF.

The rearrangement joins TRBV12-3 or TRBV12-4 to TRBJ2-7; D is perhaps TRBD2 (6 bases). The ends were cut back, 6 bases at V and 9 bases at J, with 21 bases in the middle. This CDR3 has 14 amino acids. This chain's CDR3 is CASSSRGLQTGQYF. The DNA of the CDR3 is TGTGCCAGCAGCAGTCGGGGACTTCAGACGGGGCAGTACTTC.

There are many counts of this clonotype. The rearrangement uses TRBV12-3 or TRBV12-4 and TRBJ2-1; 11 nucleotides match TRBD2. The length of the CDR3 is 15 residues. The V and J ends lost 3 bases and 6 bases, in that order; junction bases with no gene match: 4. In DNA form, the CDR3 reads TGTGCCAGCAGTTTCATAGCGGGGGGGCTCAATGAGCAGTTCTTC. It is translated as CASSFIAGGLNEQFF.

The chain is built from TRBV4-2 and TRBJ1-1; D is unresolved. Germline loops: CDR1 LGHNA, CDR2 YNFKEQ. Trimming shortened V by 1 base and J by 5 bases, and 11 bases separated the two germline ends. The CDR3 contains 14 residues. The CDR3 nucleotides are TGTGCCAGCAGCCAAGTGGAAGCGAGGACTGAAGCTTTCTTT. It encodes CASSQVEARTEAFF.

This clonotype was seen a few times. This rearrangement joins TRBV12-3 or TRBV12-4 to TRBJ2-2, with a possible D match to TRBD1 (6 bases). V lost 8 bases and J 7 bases, leaving 20 bases between the germline ends. This CDR3 contains 15 residues. CDR3 region: CASATYREKDGELFF. For the CDR3, the DNA is TGTGCCAGCGCTACATACAGGGAAAAGGACGGGGAGCTGTTTTTT.

Only a few counts were recorded for this clonotype. The gene calls are TRBV7-9 and TRBJ2-1, with 12 bases fitting TRBD2. After removal of 5 bases from V and 0 bases from J, the junction contained 5 bases not matched to a gene. CDR1 is SEHNR and CDR2 is FQNEAQ in the germline V gene (reference sequence). This CDR3 is 17 amino acids long. CDR3 sequence: CASSVLAGGLSYNEQFF. The DNA for the CDR3 is TGTGCCAGCAGCGTACTAGCGGGAGGCCTCTCCTACAATGAGCAGTTCTTC.

The chain has TRBV10-1 and TRBJ1-2, with D uncertain. The germline V gene encodes CDR1 WNHNN and CDR2 SYGVQD (reference sequence). With 0 bases removed from V and 3 bases from J, the gap between germline ends came to 5 bases. The CDR3 sequence is 13 residues long. The CDR3 nucleotides read TGCGCCAGCAGTGAGTCGACGGACTATGGCTACACCTTC. Its protein product is CASSESTDYGYTF.

This clonotype is a singleton in its sample. The chain has TRBV4-2 and TRBJ2-1, with D perhaps TRBD2 (7 bases). The length of the CDR3 is 20 residues. CDR1 LGHNA and CDR2 YNFKEQ come from the germline V gene. V was pared by 0 bases and J by 3 bases, with 24 bases between. CDR3 region: CASSQDLPRRGWGGYNEQFF. Here the CDR3 DNA reads TGTGCCAGCAGCCAAGACTTACCCCGGAGGGGGTGGGGGGGCTACAATGAGCAGTTCTTC.

This clonotype was counted many times. This chain connects TRBV20-1 to TRBJ2-1; no clear D gene. V was cut by 3 bases and J by 7 bases, with 16 bases left in between. This CDR3 is built from 14 residues. The germline V gene has CDR1 DFQATT and CDR2 SNEGSKA (reference sequence). The CDR3 DNA is TGCAGTGCTAGCTGGGCTTCCATTGGGAATGAGCAGTTCTTC. It yields the protein CSASWASIGNEQFF.

The chain carries TRBV2 and TRBJ2-7; TRBD1 is a possible D gene (5 bases). CDR1 SNHLY and CDR2 FYNNEI come from the germline V gene. The V end was cut by 7 bases, the J end by 3 bases, with 10 bases between. The CDR3 consists of 12 residues. CDR3 sequence reads: CASKSDSYEQYV. The CDR3 DNA sequence: TGTGCCAGCAAATCTGACAGCTACGAGCAGTACGTC.

The chain employs TRBV12-3 or TRBV12-4 and TRBJ1-1; unclear D gene. This CDR3 is 16 amino acids long. Trimming removed 6 bases from V and 0 bases from J, with 17 bases in between. Here the CDR3 DNA reads TGTGCCAGCAGAGGCCCTGAGAAGGCCCTGAACACTGAAGCTTTCTTT. Residues: CASRGPEKALNTEAFF.

This clonotype has more than one count but fewer than ten. The chain's CDR3 is CASSIGVVSNQPQHF. CDR3 coding DNA: TGTGCCAGTAGTATAGGGGTGGTGAGCAATCAGCCCCAGCATTTT. The gene calls are TRBV19 and TRBJ1-5; D is uncertain. V was shortened by 1 base and J by 1 base, with 8 bases between the two germline ends. Germline V lookup: CDR1 LNHDA, CDR2 SQIVND (reference sequence). CDR3 length equals 15 residues.

This clonotype was counted only a few times. V and J are TRBV11-2 and TRBJ2-3, with D perhaps being TRBD1 or TRBD2 (7 bases each). This CDR3 region has 16 residues. Deletions cut 3 bases from V and 2 bases from J, with 15 bases between. The germline V gene encodes CDR1 SGHAT and CDR2 FQNNGV. The CDR3 coding sequence is TGTGCCAGCAGCTTTGAGGGGGCGGGGGACACAGATACGCAGTATTTT. Translating it yields CASSFEGAGDTDTQYF.

CDR3 in DNA: TGCGCCAGCAGCGGGGAAGGGGGCAATGATGAAAAACTGTTTTTT. It yields the protein CASSGEGGNDEKLFF. The V call is TRBV5-1, the J call TRBJ1-4; TRBD1 matches at 7 bases. Germline CDR1 and CDR2: SGHRS and YFSETQ. V lost 4 bases, J lost 6 bases, and 9 bases stayed unmatched. The CDR3 totals 15 residues.

This chain uses TRBV20-1 with TRBJ1-4, with D unclear. Trimming pared 2 bases from V and 7 bases from J, leaving 14 bases between. This CDR3 region has 14 residues. The germline gives CDR1 DFQATT, CDR2 SNEGSKA (reference sequence). The CDR3 DNA reads TGCAGTGCTAGATTCCCAGGTGCGGGTGAAAAACTGTTTTTT. This sequence encodes CSARFPGAGEKLFF.

As regards this clonotype: One junction end does not reproduce the germline sequence, and a read error may be involved. This rearrangement joins TRBV15 to TRBJ2-5; TRBD1 might be the D (5 bases). The CDR3 loop spans 15 amino acids. The germline gives CDR1 LNHNV, CDR2 YYDKDF (reference sequence). DNA for the CDR3: TGTGCCGCCAGCAGAGGAACCCCAGGGCAAGAGACCCAGTACTTC. Protein: CAASRGTPGQETQYF.

In its sample, this clonotype was seen many times. V gene TRBV7-2 combines with J gene TRBJ2-3; TRBD1 or TRBD2 may be the D gene (5 bases each). The germline V and J ends were trimmed by 5 bases and 7 bases, with 16 bases remaining between them. The length of the CDR3 is 14 residues. Germline V CDR1 and CDR2: SGHTA, FQGNSA. As DNA, the CDR3 is TGTGCCAGCAGCCAGGGAGTTACGTCAAATACGCAGTATTTT. Residues: CASSQGVTSNTQYF.

This clonotype was seen at least ten times. This sequence joins TRBV28 and TRBJ2-1; D is undetermined. The CDR3 runs to 11 residues. The V gene's germline CDR1 is MDHEN and CDR2 SYDVKM. Deletions cut 5 bases from V and 10 bases from J, with 9 bases between. This CDR3 is CASSVVLEQFF. In DNA, the CDR3 is TGTGCCAGCAGTGTAGTCCTAGAGCAGTTCTTC.

This clonotype was counted between two and nine times. V usage is TRBV4-1 and J usage is TRBJ2-7; D might be TRBD1 (6 bases). The CDR3 consists of 16 residues. CDR1 is MGHRA and CDR2 is YSYEKL in the germline V gene. Deletions cut 0 bases from V and 0 bases from J, with 12 bases between. CDR3 loop: CASSQEGGIDSYEQYF. Here the CDR3 DNA reads TGCGCCAGCAGCCAAGAAGGGGGAATCGACTCCTACGAGCAGTACTTC.

This chain connects TRBV2 to TRBJ2-1; D tentatively reads TRBD1 or TRBD2 (5 bases each). V was trimmed by 6 bases and J by 5 bases, leaving 14 bases between them. Germline V lookup: CDR1 SNHLY, CDR2 FYNNEI. The CDR3 has 14 amino acids. CDR3 residues: CASRDFAGNNEQFF. The CDR3 DNA follows: TGTGCCAGCAGGGACTTCGCAGGGAACAATGAGCAGTTCTTC.

Only a few counts were recorded for this clonotype. The chain is built from TRBV9 and TRBJ2-1; D unclear. Between the trimmed V and J ends, which lost 3 bases and 9 bases, there was a span of 19 bases. Germline V CDR1 and CDR2: SGDLS, YYNGEE. CDR3 length: 15 residues. CDR3 DNA: TGTGCCAGCAGCGCCGAGACGACCCCCCTGGCTGAGCAGTTCTTC. Its translation is CASSAETTPLAEQFF.